What follows describes a single T cell receptor (beta chain). Its antigen is still unknown. The data originate from a study of radiation and T cells in renal cell carcinoma. This CDR3 region has 14 residues. V lost 2 bases and J 5 bases, leaving 12 bases between the germline ends. Looked up from germline, CDR1 is SGHTA and CDR2 is FQGNSA. General study results and limits: From baseline, blood top tumor clonotypes peaked at 2 weeks post-radiation. Without pretreatment biopsies, baseline tumor clonotype presence was undetermined.

Clones were read by immunoSEQ multiplex PCR, and TCRdb kept only the in-frame ones, dropping some. The sample lists approximately 120,000 clones; around 81% were seen once. Regarding time point: blood 2 weeks post-SBRT. Regarding treatment: 15 Gy SBRT to primary tumor, nephrectomy 4 weeks later. After SBRT, blood was collected at 2 and 4 weeks, plus baseline. The patient's renal cell carcinoma had clear cell pathology. The rearrangement links TRBV7-2 to TRBJ2-5, with D maybe TRBD1 (6 bases). The TCR was taken from a man over 45 with renal cell carcinoma. The material sequenced was blood, taken from a patient whose treatment included radiotherapy and nephrectomy. The CDR3 loop is CASSLSGGRETQYF. The CDR3 DNA is TGTGCCAGCAGCTTAAGTGGGGGCAGGGAGACCCAGTACTTC.